Described below is a single T cell receptor (beta chain) sequence and its context. This entry is derived from a study of shared T cell receptors in the human thymus. Measured with immunoSEQ multiplex PCR; TCRdb has only the in-frame clones, and not every one. The sample has hundreds of thousands of clones, 75% to 90% seen once. The same data also went into a second study, on human thymus T cells. That work adds: Healthy Finnish infants undergoing corrective surgery for congenital heart defects were used as donors.

This TCR came from a girl under three years old with a congenital heart defect. Sequences were obtained from thymocytes.

The CDR3 region has the DNA TGTGCCAGCAGCCAACCTAAGGCAGGCACTGAAGCTTTCTTT. It specifies CASSQPKAGTEAFF. The chain carries TRBV4-2 and TRBJ1-1; D remains unclear. CDR3 length equals 14 residues. The germline gives CDR1 LGHNA, CDR2 YNFKEQ. The ends were cut back, 2 bases at V and 4 bases at J, with 11 bases in the middle.